This T cell receptor beta chain stems from a study of blood T cell repertoires in COVID-19. With 3 bases clipped from V and 2 bases from J, the junction kept 10 bases outside the gene matches. Per germline, CDR1 DFQATT and CDR2 SNEGSKA (reference sequence). CDR3 length: 17 amino acids. Sequencing used immunoSEQ multiplex PCR; TCRdb keeps in-frame clones, though not all of them. The sample records roughly 50,000 clones, 75% to 95% being singletons. The chain uses TRBV20-1 and TRBJ2-3; TRBD2 agrees at 11 bases. Sequencing was performed on peripheral blood. This clonotype was obtained from a middle-aged woman with active COVID-19. The CDR3 loop reads CSASSSGGAVNTDTQYF. Here the CDR3 DNA reads TGCAGTGCTAGTAGTAGCGGGGGGGCCGTAAACACAGATACGCAGTATTTT.